This T cell receptor (beta chain) came from a study of cytomegalovirus exposure and HLA in healthy donors. Study-level results: Immune exposure data for these donors was limited to CMV serostatus. Indistinguishable V segments such as TRBV6-2 and TRBV6-3 were excluded.

About this clone: The antigen is unknown.

The PCR had 60 Vbeta and 13 Jbeta primers. The data were produced by immunoSEQ multiplex PCR, yet TCRdb's version contains in-frame clones alone and is incomplete. Of 70,000 to 90,000 clones in the sample, under 80% were seen once. The CDR3 contains 19 residues. V was trimmed by 4 bases and J by 2 bases, leaving 25 bases between them. Germline V lookup: CDR1 SGDLS, CDR2 YYNGEE. The material sequenced was PBMCs. The chain recombines TRBV9 with TRBJ2-1, with a possible D match to TRBD2 (6 bases). This TCR was sampled from a male donor in good health and CMV-seropositive. The chain's CDR3 is CASSFRASRGVGTYNEQFF. The CDR3 region has the DNA TGTGCCAGCAGCTTTAGGGCTAGCCGCGGGGTCGGTACCTACAATGAGCAGTTCTTC.